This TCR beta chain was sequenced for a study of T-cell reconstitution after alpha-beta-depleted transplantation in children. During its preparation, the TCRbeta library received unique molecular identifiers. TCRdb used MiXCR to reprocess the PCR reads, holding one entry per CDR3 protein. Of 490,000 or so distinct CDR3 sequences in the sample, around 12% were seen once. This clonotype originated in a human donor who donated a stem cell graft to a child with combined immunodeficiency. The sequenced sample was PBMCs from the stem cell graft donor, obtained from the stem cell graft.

The chain's CDR3 is CASSTGQLMGTQYF. The CDR3 DNA follows: TGTGCCAGCAGCACCGGACAGCTCATGGGGACCCAGTACTTC. The chain carries TRBV11-2 and TRBJ2-5; D possibly corresponds to TRBD1 (6 bases). Germline CDR1 SGHAT, CDR2 FQNNGV. V gave up 5 bases and J gave up 7 bases, with 17 bases separating them. The CDR3 is 14 residues long.